This T cell receptor beta chain emerged from a study of cytomegalovirus exposure and HLA in healthy donors. Findings and caveats of the study: Among TCR beta chains, those listed as cytomegalovirus-associated numbered about 160.

On this clone: What it recognizes is unknown.

Data came from immunoSEQ multiplex PCR; TCRdb stores just in-frame clones and leaves some out. The sample has under 300,000 clones, roughly 86% seen once. V was pared by 5 bases and J by 2 bases, with 7 bases between. The CDR3 runs to 12 residues. The germline V gene encodes CDR1 MDHEN and CDR2 SYDVKM. The sample consisted of PBMCs. The TCR was taken from a woman aged 30 to 39 in good health and CMV-seropositive. The chain couples TRBV28 to TRBJ2-7, with D perhaps TRBD1 (5 bases). The CDR3 DNA reads as TGTGCCAGCAGTGGGGCCCCCTACGAGCAGTACTTC. This sequence encodes CASSGAPYEQYF. Based on the CDR3 plus reference TRBV28 and TRBJ2-7, the full variable domain is DVKVTQSSRYLVKRTGEKVFLECVQDMDHENMFWYRQDPGLGLRLIYFSYDVKMKEKGDIPEGYSVSREKKERFSLILESASTNQTSMYLCASSGAPYEQYFGPGTRLTVT.